Below, 9 T cell receptor beta chains from the same sample are listed, as sequenced in a study of T cell responses to AZD1222 COVID-19 vaccine. Using immunoSEQ multiplex PCR, the repertoire was profiled, and TCRdb retains in-frame clones only, with some absent. The table lists 63,000 or so clones, 85% of them singletons. The source material was peripheral blood, sampled on day 0 of AZD1222 vaccination. Source of these receptors: an adult in good health.

The genes are TRBV28 and TRBJ1-5; 7 nucleotides agree with TRBD1. This CDR3 has 14 residues. Germline V gives CDR1 MDHEN, CDR2 SYDVKM. J lost 3 bases, V lost 7 bases, and 6 bases had no gene match. CDR3 sequence: CASTPGQINQPQHF. The CDR3, as DNA: TGTGCCAGCACCCCGGGACAGATCAATCAGCCCCAGCATTTT.

J is TRBJ1-3 and V is TRBV5-4, with 11 bases identical to TRBD1. The CDR3 contains 15 residues. Germline V gives CDR1 SGHNT, CDR2 YYREEE (reference sequence). Losses at the gene ends were 4 bases for V and 4 bases for J; bases not matched to a gene: 4. The CDR3 DNA reads as TGTGCCAGCAGCATCGGGACAGGGGGAGGAAACACCATATATTTT. Translation: CASSIGTGGGNTIYF.

This chain uses TRBV6-5 with TRBJ1-3, with D possibly being TRBD1 (6 bases). The CDR3 covers 15 residues. Germline V gene sequence: CDR1 MNHEY, CDR2 SVGAGI. The V end was cut by 7 bases, the J end by 3 bases, with 16 bases between. The CDR3 sequence: CASMLQGFGGNTIYF. The CDR3 bases are TGTGCCAGCATGCTACAGGGTTTTGGTGGAAACACCATATATTTT.

The V gene is TRBV5-1, the J gene TRBJ1-2; 9 bases match TRBD1. The CDR3 has 14 residues. J was trimmed by 7 bases and V by 2 bases; bases with no gene match: 6. Germline V lookup: CDR1 SGHRS, CDR2 YFSETQ. The CDR3 nucleotides are TGCGCCAGCAGCTTAGGACAGGGGCTCGGTGGCTACACCTTC. It yields the protein CASSLGQGLGGYTF.

This rearrangement joins TRBV9 to TRBJ1-1, with D uncertain. Germline values: CDR1 SGDLS, CDR2 YYNGEE. V was shortened by 7 bases and J by 3 bases, with 10 bases between the two germline ends. This CDR3 is 12 amino acids long. CDR3 sequence: CASRKIDTEAFF. In nucleotides, the CDR3 is TGTGCCAGCCGAAAGATCGACACTGAAGCTTTCTTT.

The chain links TRBV3-1 (or the pseudogene TRBV3-2) to TRBJ1-2, with 7 positions matching TRBD1. CDR1 is LGHDT and CDR2 is YNNKEL in the germline V gene (reference sequence). V dropped 3 bases and J dropped 4; count of bases not matched to a gene: 5. This CDR3 is built from 14 residues. The CDR3 sequence: CASSHLGDSYGYTF. The CDR3 DNA reads as TGTGCCAGCAGCCACCTGGGGGACAGCTATGGCTACACCTTC.

This sequence joins TRBV30 and TRBJ1-6; D is ambiguous. CDR1 GTSNPN and CDR2 SVGIG come from the germline V gene (reference sequence). The CDR3 is made up of 19 amino acids. V gave up 1 base and J gave up 7 bases, with 26 bases separating them. CDR3 region: CAWSDTPGTHLFLNSPLHF. Written as DNA, the CDR3 is TGTGCCTGGAGTGATACGCCAGGAACACACTTATTCCTAAATTCACCCCTCCACTTT.

V and J are TRBV3-1 (or the pseudogene TRBV3-2) and TRBJ2-2, with D perhaps TRBD1 or TRBD2 (5 bases each). The CDR3 extends over 12 amino acids. CDR1 is LGHDT, CDR2 YNNKEL, per germline (reference sequence). V gave up 6 bases and J gave up 5 bases, with 7 bases separating them. CDR3 region: CASRGVTGELFF. The CDR3 DNA is TGTGCCAGCAGGGGGGTTACCGGGGAGCTGTTTTTT.

The chain carries TRBV19 and TRBJ1-1; TRBD1 is a possible D gene (5 bases). With 7 bases removed from V and 0 bases from J, the gap between germline ends came to 12 bases. From germline, CDR1 is LNHDA and CDR2 SQIVND (reference sequence). This CDR3 has 14 residues. The CDR3 nucleotides read TGTGCCAGTATGGCGGGACTCCTGAACACTGAAGCTTTCTTT. Translation gives CASMAGLLNTEAFF.